The 19 T cell receptor beta chains below come from one sample, sequenced in a study of OX40 agonist ivuxolimab in advanced cancers. Repertoires were generated with immunoSEQ multiplex PCR, while TCRdb's copy carries only in-frame clones and drops some. This sample has tens of thousands of clones, with 85% to 95% found just once. The starting material was CD4+ or CD8+ T cells sorted from blood, obtained in a trial of the OX40 agonist ivuxolimab. The receptors were sampled from an adult with an advanced solid tumor such as melanoma, head and neck, liver or kidney cancer.

This sequence joins TRBV29-1 and TRBJ1-2; D remains ambiguous. The CDR3 spans 15 residues. Trimming shortened V by 1 base and J by 6 bases, and 18 bases separated the two germline ends. Germline CDR1 and CDR2: SQVTM and ANQGSEA. The CDR3 sequence: CSVEGTGYRVDGYTF. The CDR3 nucleotides read TGCAGCGTTGAAGGGACCGGCTATCGGGTCGATGGCTACACCTTC.

The chain is built from TRBV6-5 and TRBJ1-5, with D maybe TRBD1 (6 bases). Germline CDR1 is MNHEY and CDR2 is SVGAGI. The length of the CDR3 is 13 residues. V lost 5 bases to trimming and J lost 5 bases, with 10 bases between them. The CDR3 protein is CASSRQVDQPQHF. The CDR3 DNA follows: TGTGCCAGCAGTAGACAGGTCGATCAGCCCCAGCATTTT.

This clone was observed once. V is TRBV7-6 and J is TRBJ1-1; D is undetermined. CDR1 and CDR2 (germline): SGHVS, FNYEAQ. The CDR3 runs to 15 residues. V was trimmed by 4 bases and J by 0 bases, leaving 12 bases between them. CDR3 nucleotides: TGTGCCAGCAGCTCCCCACTGAATTTGAACACTGAAGCTTTCTTT. This translates into CASSSPLNLNTEAFF.

The table lists this clone with a count of one. V is TRBV6-1 and J is TRBJ2-7; 7 bases match TRBD1. Per germline, CDR1 MNHNS and CDR2 SASEGT. Germline trimming cut 6 bases from V and 4 bases from J; bases unmatched to any gene: 9. The CDR3 is made up of 14 amino acids. In DNA, the CDR3 is TGTGCCAGCAGGGGACAGCTCGCGAGATACGAGCAGTACTTC. It encodes CASRGQLARYEQYF.

The gene calls are TRBV28 and TRBJ2-7; 7 nucleotides match TRBD1. Germline V lookup: CDR1 MDHEN, CDR2 SYDVKM. J gave up 0 bases and V 5 bases, and 7 bases lay outside the gene matches. This CDR3 spans 15 amino acids. The DNA for the CDR3 is TGTGCCAGCAGTATCGGTGGGGACAGCTCCTACGAGCAGTACTTC. This sequence encodes CASSIGGDSSYEQYF.

The CDR3 protein is CASSLNQGEQFF. CDR3 DNA: TGTGCCAGCAGCTTAAATCAGGGTGAGCAGTTCTTC. The gene calls are TRBV7-2 and TRBJ2-1; perhaps TRBD1 as D (5 bases). The CDR3 sequence is 12 residues long. Germline CDR1 is SGHTA and CDR2 is FQGNSA. V was trimmed by 2 bases and J by 9 bases, leaving 8 bases between them.

In its sample, this clone was seen once. The chain links TRBV5-1 to TRBJ1-4; D may be TRBD1 (5 bases). Germline V CDR1 and CDR2: SGHRS, YFSETQ. The CDR3 is made up of 14 amino acids. Trimming stripped 0 bases from V and 8 bases from J, with 11 bases between. CDR3 sequence: CASSLVGDREKLFF. The CDR3 nucleotides read TGCGCCAGCAGCTTGGTAGGGGATAGGGAAAAACTGTTTTTT.

The CDR3 reads CASSQEGGEQYF. As DNA, the CDR3 is TGCGCCAGCAGCCAAGAAGGGGGCGAGCAGTACTTC. The chain uses TRBV4-3 and TRBJ2-7, with a weak D call TRBD1 (6 bases). The CDR3 totals 12 residues. Trimming left V 0 bases short and J 6 bases short, with 6 bases between. Germline V lookup: CDR1 LGHNA, CDR2 YSLEER.

The J gene is TRBJ2-7, the V gene TRBV9; a possible D gene is TRBD1 (6 bases). Trimming pared 2 bases from V and 0 bases from J, leaving 9 bases between. The CDR3 extends over 14 amino acids. Germline CDR1 reads SGDLS; CDR2 reads YYNGEE. CDR3 bases: TGTGCCAGCAGCGTGCAGGGGCTCTCCTACGAGCAGTACTTC. This translates into CASSVQGLSYEQYF. The variable domain in full, completed from reference TRBV9 and TRBJ2-7, reads DSGVTQTPKHLITATGQRVTLRCSPRSGDLSVYWYQQSLDQGLQFLIQYYNGEERAKGNILERFSAQQFPDLHSELNLSSLELGDSALYFCASSVQGLSYEQYFGPGTRLTVT.

The chain recombines TRBV6-5 with TRBJ1-1, with D perhaps TRBD1 (6 bases). The V end was cut by 4 bases, the J end by 3 bases, with 18 bases between. Germline V gives CDR1 MNHEY, CDR2 SVGAGI. The CDR3 runs to 16 residues. The CDR3 DNA reads TGTGCCAGCAGTTCGCCCGCATTTCAGGGGCACACTGAAGCTTTCTTT. Protein: CASSSPAFQGHTEAFF.

This chain links TRBV5-1 with TRBJ2-7; D ambiguous. Germline V gene sequence: CDR1 SGHRS, CDR2 YFSETQ. The CDR3 spans 13 residues. The V and J ends lost 4 bases and 3 bases respectively, with 11 bases between them. CDR3 region: CASSQFVGYEQYF. CDR3 DNA: TGCGCCAGCAGCCAATTTGTGGGCTACGAGCAGTACTTC.

This chain connects TRBV7-2 to TRBJ2-4; D is unclear. There are 15 residues in the CDR3. The germline CDR1 and CDR2 sequences are SGHTA and FQGNSA. V dropped 2 bases and J dropped 1 base, with 9 bases sitting between them. The CDR3 DNA follows: TGTGCCAGCAGCTTATCCCAAGGGGCCAAAAACATTCAGTACTTC. Translation gives CASSLSQGAKNIQYF.

In DNA, the CDR3 is TGTGCCAGCAGTTGGACAGCAAGTAATGAAAAACTGTTTTTT. This encodes CASSWTASNEKLFF. The chain recombines TRBV6-5 with TRBJ1-4, with D maybe TRBD1 (6 bases). Germline assignment: CDR1 MNHEY and CDR2 SVGAGI. This CDR3 comprises 14 residues. Trimming took off 4 bases at V and 4 bases at J, with 10 bases between the two ends.

V usage is TRBV7-2 and J usage is TRBJ1-5, with D maybe TRBD1 (6 bases). This CDR3 contains 15 residues. The germline V gene encodes CDR1 SGHTA and CDR2 FQGNSA. V gave up 3 bases and J gave up 3 bases, with 12 bases separating them. The CDR3 spells CASSFGDRNNQPQHF. Written as DNA, the CDR3 is TGTGCCAGCAGCTTCGGCGACAGGAACAATCAGCCCCAGCATTTT.

The CDR3 spells CASSLSNRVITEAFF. The CDR3 DNA is TGTGCCAGCAGTTTATCCAACAGGGTAATCACTGAAGCTTTCTTT. V usage is TRBV28 and J usage is TRBJ1-1; D perhaps matches TRBD1 (6 bases). This CDR3 region has 15 residues. Germline CDR1 and CDR2: MDHEN and SYDVKM. V shed 1 base and J shed 4 bases, with 13 bases lying between them. Full variable domain (outside the CDR3, taken from reference TRBV28 and TRBJ1-1): DVKVTQSSRYLVKRTGEKVFLECVQDMDHENMFWYRQDPGLGLRLIYFSYDVKMKEKGDIPEGYSVSREKKERFSLILESASTNQTSMYLCASSLSNRVITEAFFGQGTRLTVV.

The V call is TRBV7-6, the J call TRBJ2-2; no clear D. This CDR3 is 14 amino acids long. The germline CDR1 and CDR2 sequences are SGHVS and FNYEAQ. Trimming took off 5 bases at V and 0 bases at J, with 7 bases between the two ends. DNA for the CDR3: TGTGCCAGCAGCAGCTCCACGAACACCGGGGAGCTGTTTTTT. Encoded protein: CASSSSTNTGELFF.

The rearrangement uses TRBV7-3 and TRBJ1-5, with 7 bases lining up with TRBD1. Trimming at V came to 8 bases and at J to 7 bases, leaving 8 bases not matched to a gene. This CDR3 region has 13 residues. CDR1 and CDR2 from the germline V gene are SGHTA and FQGTGA. In DNA, the CDR3 is TGTGCCAGCGCCACAGGGGCGGGCCAGCCCCAGCATTTT. It yields the protein CASATGAGQPQHF.

The sample holds one count of this clone. V usage is TRBV5-4 and J usage is TRBJ1-4; 9 nucleotides agree with TRBD1. CDR3 length equals 17 residues. In germline, CDR1 is SGHNT, CDR2 YYREEE (reference sequence). With V trimmed by 3 bases and J by 4 bases, 10 bases remained unmatched. The CDR3, as DNA: TGTGCCAGCAGCTCGCTTAACAGGGGGCACGGTAATGAAAAACTGTTTTTT. Its protein is CASSSLNRGHGNEKLFF.

V and J are TRBV10-3 and TRBJ2-5; 10 nucleotides match TRBD2. This CDR3 spans 13 amino acids. V gave up 10 bases and J gave up 5 bases; unmatched junction bases: 7. CDR1 ENHRY and CDR2 SYGVKD come from the germline V gene. The DNA for the CDR3 is TGTGCCACCAAGGGAGCGGGGGGGGAGACCCAGTACTTC. Translated: CATKGAGGETQYF.